This TCR beta chain was identified in a study of cytomegalovirus exposure and HLA in healthy donors. Germline loops: CDR1 SGHDT, CDR2 YYEEEE. The CDR3 sequence is 13 residues long. The PCR contained 60 Vbeta and 13 Jbeta primers. Using immunoSEQ multiplex PCR, the repertoire was profiled, and TCRdb retains in-frame clones only, with some absent. This table holds around 170,000 clones, roughly four fifths found once. J is TRBJ2-5 and V is TRBV5-6; D gene uncertain. The J call may be in error: the DNA end matches TRBJ2-7 better. This receptor was taken from a man aged 35-49 years in good health and CMV-seronegative. Material: PBMCs. The CDR3: CASSLKESNEQYF. The CDR3, as DNA: TGTGCCAGCAGCTTGAAGGAGAGCAACGAGCAGTACTTC.